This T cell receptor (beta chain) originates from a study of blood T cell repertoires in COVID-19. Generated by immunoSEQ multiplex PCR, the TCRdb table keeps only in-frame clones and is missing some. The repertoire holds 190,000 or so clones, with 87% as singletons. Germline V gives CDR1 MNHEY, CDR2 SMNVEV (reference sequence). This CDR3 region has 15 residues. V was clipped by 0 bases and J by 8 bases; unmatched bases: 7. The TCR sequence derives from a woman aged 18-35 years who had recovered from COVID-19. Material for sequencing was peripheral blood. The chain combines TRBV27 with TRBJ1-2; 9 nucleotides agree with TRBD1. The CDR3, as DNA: TGTGCCAGCAGTTTATCCCCGACAGGGGGTCGAGGCTACACCTTC. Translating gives CASSLSPTGGRGYTF.